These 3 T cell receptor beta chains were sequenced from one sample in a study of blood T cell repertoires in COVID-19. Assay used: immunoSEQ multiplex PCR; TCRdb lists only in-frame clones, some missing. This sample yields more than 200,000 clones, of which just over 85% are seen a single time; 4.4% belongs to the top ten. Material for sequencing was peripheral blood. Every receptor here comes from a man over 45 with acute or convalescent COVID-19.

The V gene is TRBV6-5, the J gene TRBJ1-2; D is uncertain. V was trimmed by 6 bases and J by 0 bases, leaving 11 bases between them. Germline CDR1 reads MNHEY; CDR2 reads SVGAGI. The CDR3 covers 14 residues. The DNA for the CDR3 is TGTGCCAGCAGACTGACGGGTTCTAACTATGGCTACACCTTC. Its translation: CASRLTGSNYGYTF.

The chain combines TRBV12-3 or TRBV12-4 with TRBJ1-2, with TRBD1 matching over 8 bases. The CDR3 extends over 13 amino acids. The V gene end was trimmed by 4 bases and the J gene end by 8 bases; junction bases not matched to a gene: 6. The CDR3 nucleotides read TGTGCCAGCAGTTCCAGGGGGCGCGGGGGCTACACCTTC. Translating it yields CASSSRGRGGYTF.

CDR3 sequence reads: CASSLDGNAGANVLTF. DNA of the CDR3: TGTGCCAGCAGCTTAGACGGGAACGCTGGGGCCAACGTCCTGACTTTC. V and J are TRBV11-2 and TRBJ2-6; a possible D gene is TRBD2 (5 bases). CDR1 and CDR2 from the germline V gene are SGHAT and FQNNGV. This CDR3 is built from 16 residues. V lost 0 bases and J lost 2, with 8 bases in between.